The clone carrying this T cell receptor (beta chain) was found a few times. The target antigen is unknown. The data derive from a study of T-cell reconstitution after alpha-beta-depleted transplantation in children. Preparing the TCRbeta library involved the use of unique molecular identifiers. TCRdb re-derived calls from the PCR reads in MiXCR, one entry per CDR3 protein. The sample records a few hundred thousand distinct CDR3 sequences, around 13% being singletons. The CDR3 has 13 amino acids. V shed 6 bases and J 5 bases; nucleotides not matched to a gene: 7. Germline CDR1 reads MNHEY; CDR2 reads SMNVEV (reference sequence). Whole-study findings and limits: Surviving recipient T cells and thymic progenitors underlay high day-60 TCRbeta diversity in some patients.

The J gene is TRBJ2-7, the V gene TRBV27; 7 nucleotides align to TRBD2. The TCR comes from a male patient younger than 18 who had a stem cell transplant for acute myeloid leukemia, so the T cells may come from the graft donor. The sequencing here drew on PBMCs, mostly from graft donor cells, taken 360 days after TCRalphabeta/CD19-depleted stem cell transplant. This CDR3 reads CASRRLAFDEQYF. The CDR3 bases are TGTGCCAGCAGACGACTAGCCTTTGACGAGCAGTACTTC.